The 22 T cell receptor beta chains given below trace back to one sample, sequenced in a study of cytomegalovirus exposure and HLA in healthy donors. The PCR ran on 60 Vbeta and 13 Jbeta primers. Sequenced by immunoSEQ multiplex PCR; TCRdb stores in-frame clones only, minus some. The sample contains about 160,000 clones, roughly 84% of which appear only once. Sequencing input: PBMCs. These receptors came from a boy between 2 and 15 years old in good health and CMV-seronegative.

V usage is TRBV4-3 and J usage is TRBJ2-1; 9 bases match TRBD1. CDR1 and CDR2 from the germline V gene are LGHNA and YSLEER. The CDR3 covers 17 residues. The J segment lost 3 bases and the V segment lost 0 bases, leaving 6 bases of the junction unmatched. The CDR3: CASSQDQRTGVYNEQFF. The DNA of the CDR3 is TGCGCCAGCAGCCAAGATCAACGGACAGGGGTCTACAATGAGCAGTTCTTC.

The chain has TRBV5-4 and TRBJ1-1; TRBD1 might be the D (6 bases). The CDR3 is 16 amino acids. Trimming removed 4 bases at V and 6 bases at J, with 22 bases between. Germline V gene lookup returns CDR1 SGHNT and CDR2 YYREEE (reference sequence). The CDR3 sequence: CASSLDPTGGFAEAFF. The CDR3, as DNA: TGTGCCAGCAGCCTCGACCCGACAGGCGGTTTTGCTGAAGCTTTCTTT.

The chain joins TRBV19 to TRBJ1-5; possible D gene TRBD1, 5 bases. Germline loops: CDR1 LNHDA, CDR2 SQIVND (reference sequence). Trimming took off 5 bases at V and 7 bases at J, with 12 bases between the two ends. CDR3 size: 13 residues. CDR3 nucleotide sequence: TGTGCCAGTAGTCTACAGGTCGAACAGCCCCAGCATTTT. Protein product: CASSLQVEQPQHF.

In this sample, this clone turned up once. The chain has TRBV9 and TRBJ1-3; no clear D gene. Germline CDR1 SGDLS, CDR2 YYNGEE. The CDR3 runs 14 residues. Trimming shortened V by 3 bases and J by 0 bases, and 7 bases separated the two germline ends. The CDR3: CASSASLSGNTIYF. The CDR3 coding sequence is TGTGCCAGCAGCGCCTCACTCTCTGGAAACACCATATATTTT.

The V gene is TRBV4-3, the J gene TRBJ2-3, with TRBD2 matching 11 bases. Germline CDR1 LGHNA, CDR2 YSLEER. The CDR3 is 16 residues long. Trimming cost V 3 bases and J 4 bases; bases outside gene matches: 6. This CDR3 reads CASSQSLAGGPDTQYF. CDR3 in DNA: TGCGCCAGCAGCCAGTCGTTAGCGGGAGGGCCAGATACGCAGTATTTT.

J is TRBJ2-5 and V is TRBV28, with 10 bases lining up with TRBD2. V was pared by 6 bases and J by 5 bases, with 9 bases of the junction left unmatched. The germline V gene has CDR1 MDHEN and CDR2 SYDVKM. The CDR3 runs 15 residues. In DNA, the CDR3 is TGTGCCAGCAGCACTGAAGCGGGAGGGGCTGAGACCCAGTACTTC. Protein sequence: CASSTEAGGAETQYF.

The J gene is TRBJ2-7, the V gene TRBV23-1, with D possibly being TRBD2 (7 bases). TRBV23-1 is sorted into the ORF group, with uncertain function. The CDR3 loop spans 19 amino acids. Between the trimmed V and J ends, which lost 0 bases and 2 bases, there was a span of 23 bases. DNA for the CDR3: TGCGCCAGCAGTCAATCAGGGGGGGCGGGGCTAGCGCGAACCTACGAGCAGTACTTC. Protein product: CASSQSGGAGLARTYEQYF.

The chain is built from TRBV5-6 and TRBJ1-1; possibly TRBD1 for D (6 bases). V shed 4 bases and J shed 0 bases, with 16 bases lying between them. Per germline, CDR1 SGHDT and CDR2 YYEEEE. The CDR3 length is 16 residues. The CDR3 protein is CASSPGGAGVNTEAFF. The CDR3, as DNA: TGTGCCAGCAGCCCGGGGGGGGCAGGGGTGAACACTGAAGCTTTCTTT.

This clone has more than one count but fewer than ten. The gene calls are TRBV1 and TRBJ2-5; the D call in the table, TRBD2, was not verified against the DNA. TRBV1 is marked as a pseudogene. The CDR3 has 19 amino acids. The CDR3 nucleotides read TGCACCAGCAGCCAAGAGACTAGCGTCCGAGAGGGGTACCAAGAGACCCAGTACTTC. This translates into CTSSQETSVREGYQETQYF.

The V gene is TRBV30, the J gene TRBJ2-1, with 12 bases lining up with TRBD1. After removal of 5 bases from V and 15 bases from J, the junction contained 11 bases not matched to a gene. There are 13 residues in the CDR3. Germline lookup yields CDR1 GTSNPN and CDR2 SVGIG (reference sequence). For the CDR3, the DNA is TGTGCCTGGGCGGGACAGGGGGCGCAAAGAGGGTTCTTC. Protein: CAWAGQGAQRGFF.

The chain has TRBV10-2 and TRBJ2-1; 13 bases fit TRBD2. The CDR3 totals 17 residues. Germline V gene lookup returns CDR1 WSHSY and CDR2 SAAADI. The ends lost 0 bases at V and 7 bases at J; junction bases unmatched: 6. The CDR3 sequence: CASSESSPGLAGNEQFF. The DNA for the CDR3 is TGCGCCAGCAGTGAGTCCTCCCCGGGACTAGCGGGGAATGAGCAGTTCTTC.

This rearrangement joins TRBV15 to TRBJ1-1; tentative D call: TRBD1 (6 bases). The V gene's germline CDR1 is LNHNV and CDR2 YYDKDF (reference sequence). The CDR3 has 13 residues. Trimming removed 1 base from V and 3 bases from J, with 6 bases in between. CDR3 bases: TGTGCCACCAGCAGAGGACAGGACACTGAAGCTTTCTTT. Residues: CATSRGQDTEAFF.

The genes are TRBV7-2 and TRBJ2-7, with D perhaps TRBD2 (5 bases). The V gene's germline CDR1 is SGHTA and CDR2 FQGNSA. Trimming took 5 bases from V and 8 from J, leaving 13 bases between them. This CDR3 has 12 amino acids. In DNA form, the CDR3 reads TGTGCCAGCAGCACGGACTCGGCGCAGCAGTACTTC. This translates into CASSTDSAQQYF.

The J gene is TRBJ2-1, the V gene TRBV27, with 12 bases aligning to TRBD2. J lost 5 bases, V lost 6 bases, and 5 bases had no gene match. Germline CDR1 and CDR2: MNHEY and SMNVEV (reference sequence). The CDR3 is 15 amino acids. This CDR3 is CASRWTSGNNNEQFF. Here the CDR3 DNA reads TGTGCCAGCAGATGGACTAGCGGGAACAACAATGAGCAGTTCTTC.

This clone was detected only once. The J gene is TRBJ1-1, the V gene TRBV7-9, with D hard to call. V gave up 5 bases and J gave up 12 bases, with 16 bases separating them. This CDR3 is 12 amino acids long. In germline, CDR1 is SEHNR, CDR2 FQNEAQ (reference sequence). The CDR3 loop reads CASSPSDVSTFF. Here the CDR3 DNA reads TGTGCCAGCAGCCCGAGCGATGTCTCCACTTTCTTT.

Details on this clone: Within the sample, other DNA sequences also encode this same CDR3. The CDR3 nucleotides are TGTGCCAGCAGTTACCGGGGGACAGATACGCAGTATTTT. This translates into CASSYRGTDTQYF. V is TRBV6-6 and J is TRBJ2-3; a weak D match, TRBD2 (6 bases). The length of the CDR3 is 13 residues. Trimming pared 2 bases from V and 3 bases from J, leaving 6 bases between. Germline-derived CDR1 and CDR2 are MNHNY and SVGAGI (reference sequence).

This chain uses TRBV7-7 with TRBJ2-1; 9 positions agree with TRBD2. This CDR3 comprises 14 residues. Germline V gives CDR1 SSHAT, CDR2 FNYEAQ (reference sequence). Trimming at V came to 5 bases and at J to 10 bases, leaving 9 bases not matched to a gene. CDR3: CASSRGGLAGEQFF. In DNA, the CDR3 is TGTGCCAGCAGCCGCGGGGGCCTAGCGGGGGAGCAGTTCTTC.

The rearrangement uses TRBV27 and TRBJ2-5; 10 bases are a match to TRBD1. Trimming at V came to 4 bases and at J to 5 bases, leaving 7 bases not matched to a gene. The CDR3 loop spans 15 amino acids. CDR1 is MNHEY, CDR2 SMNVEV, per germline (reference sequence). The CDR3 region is CASSSRDRGWETQYF. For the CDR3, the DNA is TGTGCCAGCAGTTCCCGGGACAGGGGTTGGGAGACCCAGTACTTC.

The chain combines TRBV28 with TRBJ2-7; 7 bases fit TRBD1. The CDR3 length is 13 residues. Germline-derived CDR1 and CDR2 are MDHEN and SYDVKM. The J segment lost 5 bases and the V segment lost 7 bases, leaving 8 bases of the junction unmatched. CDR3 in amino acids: CASTRQGRNEQYF. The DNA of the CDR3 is TGTGCCAGCACCCGACAGGGTAGAAACGAGCAGTACTTC.

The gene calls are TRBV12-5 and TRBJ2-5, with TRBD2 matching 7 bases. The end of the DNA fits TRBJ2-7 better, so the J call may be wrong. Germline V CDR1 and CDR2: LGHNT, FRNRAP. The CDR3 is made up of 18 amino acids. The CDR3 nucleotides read TGTGCTAGTGGGGACCTAGCGGACGGTACCATAGTTCCCTACGAGCAGTACTTC. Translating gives CASGDLADGTIVPYEQYF.

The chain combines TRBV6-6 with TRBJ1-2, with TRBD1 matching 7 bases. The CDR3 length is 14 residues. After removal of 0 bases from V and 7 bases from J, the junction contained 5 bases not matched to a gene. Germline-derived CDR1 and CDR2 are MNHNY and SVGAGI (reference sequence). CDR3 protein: CASSYSLQGGGYTF. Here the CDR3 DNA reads TGTGCCAGCAGTTACTCGCTCCAGGGGGGTGGCTACACCTTC.

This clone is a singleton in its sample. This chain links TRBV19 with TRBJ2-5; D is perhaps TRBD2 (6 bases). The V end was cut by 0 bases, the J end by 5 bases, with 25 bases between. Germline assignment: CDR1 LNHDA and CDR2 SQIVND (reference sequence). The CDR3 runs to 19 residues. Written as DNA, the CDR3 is TGTGCCAGTAGTATAGAGTCAGGTTCCGTGCGGGGCCAGTCGGAGACCCAGTACTTC. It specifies CASSIESGSVRGQSETQYF.